Presented here are 27 T cell receptor beta chains from one specimen sequenced in a study of cytomegalovirus exposure and HLA in healthy donors. The PCR had 60 Vbeta and 13 Jbeta primers. This table comes from immunoSEQ multiplex PCR, and its TCRdb copy is limited to in-frame clones, with some not included. The sample has 150,000 to 200,000 clones; roughly 70% are singletons. Input material: PBMCs. These receptor sequences come from a woman between 40 and 55 years old in good health and CMV-seropositive.

In nucleotides, the CDR3 is TGTGCCAGCAGGGCCGGACAGGGGACCGGTGAGCAGTTCTTC. This gives the protein CASRAGQGTGEQFF. The chain joins TRBV6-6 to TRBJ2-1; TRBD1 aligns across 9 bases. In germline, CDR1 is MNHNY, CDR2 SVGAGI (reference sequence). V dropped 6 bases and J dropped 9; count of bases not matched to a gene: 9. This CDR3 region has 14 residues.

This rearrangement joins TRBV27 to TRBJ2-1, with 14 bases fitting TRBD2. CDR1 is MNHEY, CDR2 SMNVEV, per germline (reference sequence). V gave up 6 bases and J gave up 8 bases; unmatched junction bases: 6. The CDR3 sequence is 15 residues long. The CDR3 protein is CASRAGTSGSYEQFF. The CDR3 nucleotides are TGTGCCAGCAGAGCCGGGACTAGCGGGAGCTATGAGCAGTTCTTC.

This rearrangement joins TRBV18 to TRBJ2-3; 8 nucleotides align to TRBD2. V shed 3 bases, J shed 3 bases, and the junction held 5 bases outside the gene matches. From germline, CDR1 is KGHSH and CDR2 LQKENI. CDR3 length: 15 amino acids. The CDR3 DNA is TGTGCCAGCTCACCCCCCGGGGGGGCGACAGATACGCAGTATTTT. It specifies CASSPPGGATDTQYF.

J is TRBJ2-1 and V is TRBV11-2; 11 nucleotides agree with TRBD2. The germline CDR1 and CDR2 sequences are SGHAT and FQNNGV. Germline trimming cut 1 base from V and 4 bases from J; bases unmatched to any gene: 9. This CDR3 is 18 amino acids long. CDR3 in amino acids: CASSLVVRASGGYNEQFF. The CDR3 DNA follows: TGTGCCAGCAGCTTAGTGGTCCGGGCTAGCGGGGGGTACAATGAGCAGTTCTTC.

The chain combines TRBV27 with TRBJ1-6; 7 nucleotides align to TRBD1. The V gene end was trimmed by 8 bases and the J gene end by 1 base; junction bases not matched to a gene: 11. There are 17 residues in the CDR3. Looked up from germline, CDR1 is MNHEY and CDR2 is SMNVEV (reference sequence). CDR3 residues: CASGLRGFGSYNSPLHF. The CDR3 coding sequence is TGTGCCAGCGGCCTCAGGGGGTTTGGGTCCTATAATTCACCCCTCCACTTT.

V and J are TRBV7-2 and TRBJ2-3; 8 bases match TRBD1. The CDR3 totals 15 residues. V lost 4 bases, J lost 1 base, and 4 bases stayed unmatched. Looked up from germline, CDR1 is SGHTA and CDR2 is FQGNSA. The CDR3 region has the DNA TGTGCCAGCAGCTGGACAGGGAAGGGCACAGATACGCAGTATTTT. This translates into CASSWTGKGTDTQYF.

This clone was seen a handful of times. V gene TRBV27 combines with J gene TRBJ2-3; D gene ambiguous. Germline V CDR1 and CDR2: MNHEY, SMNVEV (reference sequence). The V gene lost 5 bases and the J gene lost 0 bases, with 3 bases spanning the gap. CDR3 length: 12 residues. The CDR3 reads CASSQSTDTQYF. As DNA, the CDR3 is TGTGCCAGCAGTCAAAGCACAGATACGCAGTATTTT.

This chain joins TRBV9 and TRBJ1-1, with D possibly TRBD1 on 6 matching bases. CDR3 length: 14 residues. Germline values: CDR1 SGDLS, CDR2 YYNGEE. The V and J ends lost 4 bases and 0 bases respectively, with 10 bases between them. As DNA, the CDR3 is TGTGCCAGCAGCACGGGGACATTGAACACTGAAGCTTTCTTT. It specifies CASSTGTLNTEAFF.

J is TRBJ1-1 and V is TRBV7-9; TRBD1 aligns across 10 bases. This CDR3 is 15 amino acids long. The J segment lost 5 bases and the V segment lost 4 bases, leaving 7 bases of the junction unmatched. Germline V gene lookup returns CDR1 SEHNR and CDR2 FQNEAQ (reference sequence). The CDR3 DNA reads as TGTGCCAGCAGCTCCGACAGGGGGCTTAGGACTGAAGCTTTCTTT. Protein sequence: CASSSDRGLRTEAFF.

V usage is TRBV7-2 and J usage is TRBJ2-7, with 11 bases that match TRBD2. The trim removed 5 bases at V and 3 bases at J, leaving 6 bases unmatched. This CDR3 contains 15 residues. Germline V gene lookup returns CDR1 SGHTA and CDR2 FQGNSA. The chain's CDR3 is CASSPSSGRNYEQYF. In DNA, the CDR3 is TGTGCCAGCAGCCCGTCTAGCGGGAGGAACTACGAGCAGTACTTC.

The J gene is TRBJ2-5, the V gene TRBV7-8; the match to TRBD2 covers 9 bases. Looked up from germline, CDR1 is SGHVS and CDR2 is FQNEAQ. This CDR3 comprises 18 residues. V lost 1 base and J lost 0; bases outside the gene matches: 9. CDR3 sequence: CASSLEFLAGLYQETQYF. CDR3 DNA sequence: TGTGCCAGCAGCTTAGAGTTCCTAGCGGGACTGTACCAAGAGACCCAGTACTTC.

The rearrangement uses TRBV6-5 and TRBJ1-2, with 7 nucleotides matching TRBD1. Germline CDR1 MNHEY, CDR2 SVGAGI. With V trimmed by 5 bases and J by 0 bases, 3 bases remained unmatched. The CDR3 totals 14 residues. CDR3 amino acids: CASSGQATNYGYTF. As DNA, the CDR3 is TGTGCCAGCAGTGGACAGGCTACTAACTATGGCTACACCTTC.

The J gene is TRBJ1-2, the V gene TRBV15; 9 nucleotides line up with TRBD1. V lost 1 base, J lost 13 bases, and 7 bases stayed unmatched. This CDR3 comprises 13 residues. The V gene's germline CDR1 is LNHNV and CDR2 YYDKDF (reference sequence). CDR3 in DNA: TGTGCCACCAGCAGAGGAGACAGGGGGGCGGGCACCTTC. It yields the protein CATSRGDRGAGTF.

The chain combines TRBV7-2 with TRBJ1-5; D ambiguous. CDR1 SGHTA and CDR2 FQGNSA come from the germline V gene. The CDR3 has 14 residues. Trimming took off 7 bases at V and 6 bases at J, with 16 bases between the two ends. CDR3 sequence reads: CASNPVGEGQPQHF. Here the CDR3 DNA reads TGTGCCAGCAACCCGGTTGGGGAGGGTCAGCCCCAGCATTTT.

CDR3 coding DNA: TGCGCCAGCAGCCAACATCCAGGTATGAACACTGAAGCTTTCTTT. It is translated as CASSQHPGMNTEAFF. The rearrangement joins TRBV4-1 to TRBJ1-1; the D is unclear. Trimming shortened V by 2 bases and J by 0 bases, and 10 bases separated the two germline ends. The CDR3 loop spans 15 amino acids. Germline values: CDR1 MGHRA, CDR2 YSYEKL.

The CDR3 loop reads CASSQVYQGGGYHEQYF. The CDR3 coding sequence is TGCGCCAGCAGCCAAGTATATCAAGGGGGGGGCTACCATGAGCAGTACTTC. The J gene is TRBJ2-7, the V gene TRBV4-3; the D gene is possibly TRBD2 (7 bases). CDR1 is LGHNA, CDR2 YSLEER, per germline. V gave up 1 base and J gave up 7 bases, with 23 bases separating them. The length of the CDR3 is 17 residues.

The chain uses TRBV7-9 and TRBJ2-1; 8 bases align to TRBD2. Germline CDR1 SEHNR, CDR2 FQNEAQ (reference sequence). The CDR3 loop spans 14 amino acids. V shed 5 bases and J 3 bases; nucleotides not matched to a gene: 3. The CDR3 DNA is TGTGCCAGCAGCGTTAGCGGGGTCTACAATGAGCAGTTCTTC. It specifies CASSVSGVYNEQFF.

The chain has TRBV28 and TRBJ2-7; no clear D. The V gene lost 2 bases and the J gene lost 3 bases, with 8 bases spanning the gap. The CDR3 spans 13 residues. Germline V gives CDR1 MDHEN, CDR2 SYDVKM. CDR3 sequence reads: CASSLPPRYEQYF. DNA for the CDR3: TGTGCCAGCAGTTTACCCCCTCGCTACGAGCAGTACTTC.

This clone has a handful of counts. V is TRBV6-1 and J is TRBJ1-4, with D possibly TRBD1 on 5 matching bases. V gave up 6 bases and J gave up 12 bases, with 11 bases separating them. This CDR3 comprises 11 residues. Germline values: CDR1 MNHNS, CDR2 SASEGT. CDR3 nucleotides: TGTGCCAGCAGCAGCGGGGGAGAACTGTTTTTT. Translation: CASSSGGELFF.

V usage is TRBV5-4 and J usage is TRBJ1-1; the D gene is possibly TRBD1 (5 bases). The CDR3 spans 15 residues. Germline V lookup: CDR1 SGHNT, CDR2 YYREEE (reference sequence). Trimming shortened V by 5 bases and J by 2 bases, and 16 bases separated the two germline ends. The CDR3 reads CASRATQGSNTEAFF. The CDR3 DNA reads as TGTGCCAGCAGGGCAACCCAGGGAAGCAACACTGAAGCTTTCTTT.

This sequence joins TRBV2 and TRBJ2-1; tentative D call: TRBD2 (5 bases). Trimming pared 1 base from V and 7 bases from J, leaving 17 bases between. The CDR3 loop spans 16 amino acids. CDR1 is SNHLY and CDR2 is FYNNEI in the germline V gene. CDR3 nucleotides: TGTGCCAGCAGTGAAGGTCTAGCCGGAGGAGATAATGAGCAGTTCTTC. This codes for CASSEGLAGGDNEQFF.

The gene calls are TRBV4-1 and TRBJ1-1; D is uncertain. CDR3 length: 13 amino acids. V lost 3 bases and J 11 bases, leaving 16 bases between the germline ends. Germline V gene lookup returns CDR1 MGHRA and CDR2 YSYEKL. CDR3 nucleotides: TGCGCCAGCAGCCATGTGGGCAGTATGAAGGCTTTCTTT. As protein: CASSHVGSMKAFF.

The J gene is TRBJ2-7, the V gene TRBV2; TRBD1 matches 10 bases. From germline, CDR1 is SNHLY and CDR2 FYNNEI. V lost 4 bases, J lost 5 bases, and 5 bases stayed unmatched. This CDR3 is built from 14 residues. The CDR3 spells CASSGTGGIHEQYF. The CDR3 DNA follows: TGTGCCAGCAGTGGGACAGGGGGTATCCACGAGCAGTACTTC.

The rearrangement links TRBV28 to TRBJ1-2; D gene uncertain. Trimming shortened V by 4 bases and J by 5 bases, and 17 bases separated the two germline ends. Germline lookup yields CDR1 MDHEN and CDR2 SYDVKM. The CDR3 runs to 15 residues. The CDR3 sequence: CASSSPGIGFYGYTF. Written as DNA, the CDR3 is TGTGCCAGCAGTTCCCCCGGGATAGGATTTTATGGCTACACCTTC.

This clone was seen more than once but under ten times. The rearrangement links TRBV4-3 to TRBJ2-1; 10 positions match TRBD2. The CDR3 covers 17 residues. V gave up 0 bases and J gave up 4 bases; unmatched junction bases: 6. The germline CDR1 and CDR2 sequences are LGHNA and YSLEER. The CDR3 DNA is TGCGCCAGCAGCCAAGATCGGACTAGCGGCCGTTACAATGAGCAGTTCTTC. This sequence encodes CASSQDRTSGRYNEQFF.

The CDR3 loop reads CASSHRTGANTEAFF. For the CDR3, the DNA is TGTGCCAGCAGCCACCGGACAGGGGCGAACACTGAAGCTTTCTTT. This rearrangement joins TRBV13 to TRBJ1-1, with TRBD1 matching 9 bases. The V gene end was trimmed by 5 bases and the J gene end by 1 base; junction bases not matched to a gene: 5. This CDR3 has 15 residues. Germline values: CDR1 PRHDT, CDR2 FYEKMQ (reference sequence).

The rearrangement uses TRBV7-2 and TRBJ2-3, with 7 bases lining up with TRBD2. The junction had 14 bases not matched to a gene; V was cut back by 2 bases and J by 6 bases. The CDR3 extends over 17 amino acids. CDR1 is SGHTA and CDR2 is FQGNSA in the germline V gene. CDR3 region: CASSLRPGLVSSDTQYF. The DNA for the CDR3 is TGTGCCAGCAGCTTACGCCCAGGACTAGTCAGTTCGGATACGCAGTATTTT.